The rows below give T cell receptor beta chains drawn from one sample of a study of metastatic and nonmetastatic thyroid tumors. From the PCR reads, TCRdb re-called clones with MiXCR. In the table there are approximately 24,000 clones, under 15% of which are singletons. Input material: blood. The receptors stem from a female donor with papillary thyroid cancer or a benign thyroid nodule (not recorded which). Some clones in this sample may be carry-over from other donors' samples. Each CDR3 is given with its conserved first and last residue. Each record gives: D gene, clone size, V gene, J gene, CDR3 DNA, CDR3 protein. D genes are given only for firm matches. Clone size, where shown, is once, few, many, or a class for clones that have expanded.

D: .; size: many; V: TRBV2; J: TRBJ2-5; DNA: TGTGCCAGCAGTGAAGGGACAAGCTTTCTTGAGGAGGCCCAGTACTTC; CDR3: CASSEGTSFLEEAQYF
D: .; size: many; V: TRBV7-9; J: TRBJ1-1; DNA: TGTGCCAGCAGCTTAGTCCCGGATAACACTGAAGCTTTCTTT; CDR3: CASSLVPDNTEAFF
D: .; size: .; V: TRBV15; J: TRBJ2-5; DNA: TGTGCCACCAGCAGAGACAGCCAAGAGACCCAGTACTTC; CDR3: CATSRDSQETQYF
D: .; size: many; V: TRBV9; J: TRBJ2-3; DNA: TGTGCCAGCAGCGTCGGGGTCGGAAGCACAGATATGCAGTATTTT; CDR3: CASSVGVGSTDMQYF
D: TRBD2; size: many; V: TRBV19; J: TRBJ2-1; DNA: TGTGCCAGTAGTATAGGGACTAGCGGGGCCAATGAGCAGTTCTTC; CDR3: CASSIGTSGANEQFF
D: TRBD2; size: .; V: TRBV6-5; J: TRBJ2-1; DNA: TGTTCAAGCAGTTACGGTGGCGGGAGGCGCAATGAGCAGTTCTTC; CDR3: CSSSYGGGRRNEQFF
D: TRBD1; size: few; V: TRBV6-1; J: TRBJ1-1; DNA: TGCGCCAGCAGGGTACAGGGGGCGGGCACTGAAGCTTTCTTT; CDR3: CASRVQGAGTEAFF
D: TRBD1; size: many; V: TRBV12-5; J: TRBJ2-2; DNA: TGTGCTAGTGCCCCAGAAACCGGGACAGGAGGTAGTATCGGGGAGCTGTTTTTT; CDR3: CASAPETGTGGSIGELFF
D: .; size: many; V: TRBV11-2; J: TRBJ1-1; DNA: TGTGCCAGCAGCTTATCGGGCTACACTGAGGCTTTCTTT; CDR3: CASSLSGYTEAFF
D: .; size: medium-sized; V: TRBV6-1; J: TRBJ2-7; DNA: TGTGCCAGCATGGGTAGCGTTGCCTACGAGCAGTACTTC; CDR3: CASMGSVAYEQYF
D: TRBD2; size: many; V: TRBV6-2/TRBV6-3; J: TRBJ2-3; DNA: TGTGCCAGCAGTTATCGGCGGGAGGGCCGCACAGATACGCAGTATTTT; CDR3: CASSYRREGRTDTQYF
D: TRBD2; size: .; V: TRBV20-1; J: TRBJ2-1; DNA: TGCAGTGCTACCTCCCCCGGACTAGCGGGAGGAGGAGATGAGCAGTTCTTC; CDR3: CSATSPGLAGGGDEQFF
D: TRBD1; size: many; V: TRBV30; J: TRBJ1-2; DNA: TGTGCCTGGAATCCGGGACAGGGTTACGGCTACACCTTC; CDR3: CAWNPGQGYGYTF
D: TRBD2; size: many; V: TRBV20-1; J: TRBJ2-1; DNA: TGCAGTGCTAGAATGGGTCGGGGGACTGCTAGCGGGAGGCACTACAATGAGCAGTTCTTC; CDR3: CSARMGRGTASGRHYNEQFF
D: .; size: few; V: TRBV27; J: TRBJ2-7; DNA: TGTGCCAGCAGTCTGGGGGAATTGGGCGAGCAGTACTTC; CDR3: CASSLGELGEQYF
D: .; size: many; V: TRBV24-1; J: TRBJ2-1; DNA: TGTGCCACCAGTGTAGGGGGAGGGCCGATCATGAGGAATGAGCAGTTCTTC; CDR3: CATSVGGGPIMRNEQFF
D: .; size: many; V: TRBV7-3; J: TRBJ2-6; DNA: TGTGCCAGCAGCTCCCCCGGGGTCGGGGCCAACGTCCTGACTTTC; CDR3: CASSSPGVGANVLTF
D: TRBD1; size: many; V: TRBV24-1; J: TRBJ2-2; DNA: TGTGCCACCAGTGATCGGACAGGAGCGAACACCGGGGAGCTGTTTTTT; CDR3: CATSDRTGANTGELFF
D: TRBD2; size: many; V: TRBV15; J: TRBJ2-3; DNA: TGTGCCACCAGCAGAGATCTAGCGGAGCCCAATCATACGCAGTATTTT; CDR3: CATSRDLAEPNHTQYF
D: .; size: .; V: TRBV9; J: TRBJ2-2; DNA: TGTGCCAGCAGCGAGACCCAGGGGTTTGGAACCGGGGAGCTGTTTTTT; CDR3: CASSETQGFGTGELFF
D: TRBD2; size: .; V: TRBV15; J: TRBJ2-7; DNA: TGTGGGTCCAGCATGCTCTCGATAGCGGGAAGGGGCTACGAGCAGTACTTC; CDR3: CGSSMLSIAGRGYEQYF
D: .; size: many; V: TRBV6-2/TRBV6-3; J: TRBJ2-5; DNA: TGTGCCAGCAGTTACTCTTTAACCGGGACAATGAGCGAGACCCAGTACTTC; CDR3: CASSYSLTGTMSETQYF
D: .; size: many; V: TRBV6-1; J: TRBJ2-1; DNA: TGTGCCAGCAGTGAAGTATTAGGGGGGGGCGGGCATTCAAAGGAGTTCTTC; CDR3: CASSEVLGGGGHSKEFF
D: TRBD2; size: many; V: TRBV7-9; J: TRBJ2-3; DNA: TGTGCCAGCAGCATGCTAGCGGGAGGGCCCTCGGATACGCAGTATTTT; CDR3: CASSMLAGGPSDTQYF
D: TRBD2; size: .; V: TRBV5-8; J: TRBJ2-3; DNA: TGTGCCAGCAGCTTGCGGGAGGGCAGAACAGATACGCAGTATTTT; CDR3: CASSLREGRTDTQYF
D: TRBD1; size: many; V: TRBV11-3; J: TRBJ1-5; DNA: TGTGCCAGCAGCCTCCCGGGACAGGGCGACAATCAGCCCCAGCATTTT; CDR3: CASSLPGQGDNQPQHF